The clone carrying this TCR beta chain came up once. This sample is drawn from a study of T cell clonotyping in hematopoietic cell transplantation. Method: immunoSEQ multiplex PCR; TCRdb's copy keeps in-frame clones and lacks some. The data contain nearly 9,500 clones, 95% to 97% of them singletons. V trimming: 2 bases; J trimming: 4 bases; junction bases outside the gene matches: 5. This CDR3 has 16 residues. Germline CDR1 reads SNHLY; CDR2 reads FYNNEI. The TCR originated in a male patient aged 55 to 69 who had an allogeneic stem cell transplant from a related donor, so the T cells may come from the graft donor. Some clones in this sample may be carry-over from other donors' samples. V and J are TRBV2 and TRBJ2-3; 11 bases agree with TRBD2. The material sequenced was peripheral blood mononuclear cells, taken 100 days after allogeneic stem cell transplant. The CDR3 here is CASSELAGGGADTQYF. The DNA of the CDR3 is TGTGCCAGCAGTGAACTAGCGGGGGGAGGGGCAGATACGCAGTATTTT.